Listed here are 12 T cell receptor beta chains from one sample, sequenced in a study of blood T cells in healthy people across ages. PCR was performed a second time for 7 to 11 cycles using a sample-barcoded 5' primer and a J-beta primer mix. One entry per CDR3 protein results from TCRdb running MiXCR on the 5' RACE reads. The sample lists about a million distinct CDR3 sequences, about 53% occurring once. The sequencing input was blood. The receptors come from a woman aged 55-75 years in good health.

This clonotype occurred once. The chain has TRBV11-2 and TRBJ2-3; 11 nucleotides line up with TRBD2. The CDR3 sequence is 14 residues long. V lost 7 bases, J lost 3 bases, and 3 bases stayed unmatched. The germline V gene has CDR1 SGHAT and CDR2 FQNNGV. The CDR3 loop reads CASTWTSGTDTQYF. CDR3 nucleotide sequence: TGTGCCAGCACCTGGACTAGCGGGACAGATACGCAGTATTTT.

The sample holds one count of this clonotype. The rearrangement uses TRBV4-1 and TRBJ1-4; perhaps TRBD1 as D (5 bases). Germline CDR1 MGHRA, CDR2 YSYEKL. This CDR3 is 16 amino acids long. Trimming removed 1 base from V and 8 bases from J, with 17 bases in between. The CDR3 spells CASSQVLGALGEKLFF. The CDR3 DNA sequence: TGCGCCAGCAGCCAAGTCCTTGGGGCCCTAGGGGAAAAACTGTTTTTT.

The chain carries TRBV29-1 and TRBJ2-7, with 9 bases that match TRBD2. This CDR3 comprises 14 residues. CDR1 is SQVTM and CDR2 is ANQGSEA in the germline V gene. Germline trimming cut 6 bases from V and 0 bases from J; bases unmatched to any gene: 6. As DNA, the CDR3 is TGCAGCGTCCCTGCGGGAGGGAGCTCCTACGAGCAGTACTTC. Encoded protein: CSVPAGGSSYEQYF.

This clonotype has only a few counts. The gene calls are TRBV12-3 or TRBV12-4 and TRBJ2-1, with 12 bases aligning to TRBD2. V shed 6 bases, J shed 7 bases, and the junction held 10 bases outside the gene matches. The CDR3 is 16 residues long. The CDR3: CASSDRLAGVLNEQFF. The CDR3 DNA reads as TGTGCCAGCAGCGATCGACTAGCGGGAGTTCTGAATGAGCAGTTCTTC.

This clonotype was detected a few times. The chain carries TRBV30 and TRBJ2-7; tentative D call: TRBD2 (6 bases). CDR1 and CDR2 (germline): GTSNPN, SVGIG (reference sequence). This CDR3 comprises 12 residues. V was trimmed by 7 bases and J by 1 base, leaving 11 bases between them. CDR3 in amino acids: CASLAGSYEQYF. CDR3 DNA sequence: TGTGCCTCGTTGGCGGGGTCCTACGAGCAGTACTTC.

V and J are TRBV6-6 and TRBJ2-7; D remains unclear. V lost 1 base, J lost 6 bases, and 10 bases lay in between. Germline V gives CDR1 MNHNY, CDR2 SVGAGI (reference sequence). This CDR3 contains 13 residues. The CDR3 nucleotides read TGTGCCAGCAGTTACTTCACCTCTCCCGAGCAGTACTTC. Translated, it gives CASSYFTSPEQYF.

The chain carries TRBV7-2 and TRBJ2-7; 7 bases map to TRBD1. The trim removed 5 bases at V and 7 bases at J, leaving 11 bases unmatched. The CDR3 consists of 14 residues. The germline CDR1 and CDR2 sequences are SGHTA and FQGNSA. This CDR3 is CASSRMGQRNEQYF. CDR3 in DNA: TGTGCCAGCAGCCGGATGGGACAGAGGAATGAGCAGTACTTC.

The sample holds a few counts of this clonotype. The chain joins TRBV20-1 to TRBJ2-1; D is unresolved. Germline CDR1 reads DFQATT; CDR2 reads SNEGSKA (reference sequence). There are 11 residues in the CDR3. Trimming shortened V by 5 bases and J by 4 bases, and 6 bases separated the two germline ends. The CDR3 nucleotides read TGCAGTGCTGGGATTTACAATGAGCAGTTCTTC. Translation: CSAGIYNEQFF.

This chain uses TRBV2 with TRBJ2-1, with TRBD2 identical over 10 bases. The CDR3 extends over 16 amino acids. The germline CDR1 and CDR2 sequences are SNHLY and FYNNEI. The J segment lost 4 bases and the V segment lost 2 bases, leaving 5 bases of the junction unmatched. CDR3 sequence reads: CASSELASGGYNEQFF. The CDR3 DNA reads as TGTGCCAGCAGTGAACTAGCTAGCGGGGGATACAATGAGCAGTTCTTC.

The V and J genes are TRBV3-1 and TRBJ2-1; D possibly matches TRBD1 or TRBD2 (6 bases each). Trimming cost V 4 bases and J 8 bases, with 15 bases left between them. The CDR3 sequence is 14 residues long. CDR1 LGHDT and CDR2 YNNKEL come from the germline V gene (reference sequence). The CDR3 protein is CASSRRGERDEQFF. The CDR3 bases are TGTGCCAGCAGCCGGAGGGGGGAGAGGGATGAGCAGTTCTTC.

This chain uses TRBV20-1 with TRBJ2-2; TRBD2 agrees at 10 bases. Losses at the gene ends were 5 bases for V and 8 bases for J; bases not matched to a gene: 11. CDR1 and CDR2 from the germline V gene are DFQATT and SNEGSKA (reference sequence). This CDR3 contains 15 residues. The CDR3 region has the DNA TGCAGTGCTGAGGGAATCGCTAGCGGGAGAGGGGAGCTGTTTTTT. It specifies CSAEGIASGRGELFF.

CDR3 DNA: TGTGCCAGCAGCTTTGGGGTCGGACTAGCGGGCTACGAGCAGTACTTC. Translating gives CASSFGVGLAGYEQYF. The chain links TRBV7-2 to TRBJ2-7; the match to TRBD2 covers 11 bases. The germline V gene has CDR1 SGHTA and CDR2 FQGNSA. CDR3 size: 16 residues. V was pared by 3 bases and J by 3 bases, with 7 bases of the junction left unmatched.